This entry lists 29 T cell receptor beta chains sequenced from one sample in a study of blood T cells in healthy people across ages. A sample-barcoded 5' primer and a J-beta primer mix were used in a second PCR of about 7 to 11 cycles. TCRdb re-analysed the 5' RACE reads in MiXCR, keeping a single row per CDR3 protein. The table includes about 780,000 distinct CDR3 sequences, 46% detected once. Sequencing was done on a sample of blood. These receptors were taken from an older man in good health.

The genes are TRBV7-3 and TRBJ2-5, with D perhaps TRBD1 or TRBD2 (5 bases each). The CDR3 consists of 14 residues. Germline values: CDR1 SGHTA, CDR2 FQGTGA. The ends were cut back, 5 bases at V and 11 bases at J, with 21 bases in the middle. This CDR3 reads CASSVAGTRNEQYF. CDR3 in DNA: TGTGCCAGCAGCGTCGCCGGGACGAGGAATGAGCAGTACTTC. The full variable domain, rest sourced from reference TRBV7-3 and TRBJ2-5, is GAGVSQTPSNKVTEKGKYVELRCDPISGHTALYWYRQSLGQGPEFLIYFQGTGAADDSGLPNDRFFAVRPEGSVSTLKIQRTERGDSAVYLCASSVAGTRNEQYFGPGTRLLVL.

This clonotype was seen at least ten times. The V call is TRBV29-1, the J call TRBJ2-7; no reliable D call. The CDR3 sequence is 11 residues long. Germline-derived CDR1 and CDR2 are SQVTM and ANQGSEA. Deletions cut 3 bases from V and 3 bases from J, with 6 bases between. The DNA of the CDR3 is TGCAGCGTTGAGTCAGGCTACGAGCAGTACTTC. Its protein product is CSVESGYEQYF.

A few counts support this clonotype. The chain has TRBV2 and TRBJ2-5, with 10 bases matching TRBD2. Germline CDR1 SNHLY, CDR2 FYNNEI. Trimming at V came to 7 bases and at J to 4 bases, leaving 9 bases not matched to a gene. The CDR3 spans 15 residues. Here the CDR3 reads CASKLAGDFVETQYF. The CDR3 nucleotides read TGTGCCAGCAAGCTAGCGGGAGATTTTGTAGAGACCCAGTACTTC. The whole variable domain, remainder taken from reference TRBV2 and TRBJ2-5, is EPEVTQTPSHQVTQMGQEVILRCVPISNHLYFYWYRQILGQKVEFLVSFYNNEISEKSEIFDDQFSVERPDGSNFTLKIRSTKLEDSAMYFCASKLAGDFVETQYFGPGTRLLVL.

The chain carries TRBV12-3 or TRBV12-4 and TRBJ2-3; unclear D gene. CDR3 size: 17 residues. Trimming removed 3 bases at V and 1 base at J, with 17 bases between. CDR3 bases: TGTGCCAGCAGTTTCCAACGGACGGAACCAGGCACAGATACGCAGTATTTT. Translation: CASSFQRTEPGTDTQYF.

The chain has TRBV6-6 and TRBJ2-7; the D is unclear. The J call may be wrong; the DNA end is better matched by TRBJ2-5. CDR3 length: 16 amino acids. Germline loops: CDR1 MNHNY, CDR2 SVGAGI (reference sequence). The chain's CDR3 is CASSYSSKGVEETQYF. CDR3 in DNA: TGTGCCAGCAGTTACTCCTCAAAGGGCGTGGAAGAGACCCAGTACTTC.

This clonotype was seen just once. CDR3: CASSSSRLAGVETQYF. The DNA of the CDR3 is TGTGCCAGCAGCTCTTCCCGACTAGCGGGAGTAGAGACCCAGTACTTC. The V call is TRBV11-2, the J call TRBJ2-5, with 12 bases matching TRBD2. This CDR3 comprises 16 residues. V was clipped by 4 bases and J by 4 bases; unmatched bases: 7. Germline V gene sequence: CDR1 SGHAT, CDR2 FQNNGV.

V is TRBV5-1 and J is TRBJ1-2; maybe TRBD1 (6 bases). CDR1 is SGHRS and CDR2 is YFSETQ in the germline V gene. Trimming removed 0 bases from V and 6 bases from J, with 12 bases in between. CDR3 length equals 14 residues. The CDR3 reads CASSLEGRGDGYTF. CDR3 nucleotides: TGCGCCAGCAGCTTGGAAGGCAGGGGAGATGGCTACACCTTC.

The chain recombines TRBV7-9 with TRBJ2-4; 12 nucleotides agree with TRBD2. The last part of the DNA fits TRBJ2-5 better; the J call may be wrong. The CDR3 covers 17 residues. CDR1 is SEHNR, CDR2 FQNEAQ, per germline (reference sequence). This CDR3 reads CASSSTRLAGVGETQYF. In DNA form, the CDR3 reads TGTGCCAGCAGCTCAACTAGACTAGCGGGAGTGGGAGAGACCCAGTACTTC.

This clonotype has only a few counts. The rearrangement uses TRBV11-2 and TRBJ1-6; 7 nucleotides agree with TRBD1. Germline assignment: CDR1 SGHAT and CDR2 FQNNGV. The CDR3 spans 14 residues. V lost 5 bases and J lost 5; bases outside the gene matches: 3. Here the CDR3 reads CASSRGQNNSPLHF. The DNA for the CDR3 is TGTGCCAGCAGCAGGGGACAGAATAATTCACCCCTCCACTTT.

The chain couples TRBV5-1 to TRBJ2-1; 11 nucleotides agree with TRBD2. Germline CDR1 is SGHRS and CDR2 is YFSETQ. The trim removed 0 bases at V and 9 bases at J, leaving 14 bases unmatched. This CDR3 has 18 residues. The CDR3 DNA is TGCGCCAGCAGCTTGGGTCTAGCGGGAGGCTATCGTCTCTTTGAGCAGTTCTTC. Its protein product is CASSLGLAGGYRLFEQFF.

V is TRBV20-1 and J is TRBJ2-1, with 14 bases that match TRBD2. Germline values: CDR1 DFQATT, CDR2 SNEGSKA (reference sequence). This CDR3 contains 15 residues. V shed 0 bases, J shed 7 bases, and the junction held 2 bases outside the gene matches. CDR3 protein: CSARDGTSGSNEQFF. CDR3 in DNA: TGCAGTGCTAGAGACGGGACTAGCGGGAGTAATGAGCAGTTCTTC.

This clonotype was found many times. This chain joins TRBV28 and TRBJ1-1, with TRBD1 as a possible D gene (5 bases). This CDR3 spans 13 amino acids. Germline loops: CDR1 MDHEN, CDR2 SYDVKM. Trimming took off 4 bases at V and 1 base at J, with 7 bases between the two ends. Here the CDR3 reads CASSSGGNTEAFF. DNA of the CDR3: TGTGCCAGCAGTTCCGGGGGGAACACTGAAGCTTTCTTT.

The chain links TRBV20-1 to TRBJ2-7; D is possibly TRBD2 (5 bases). Germline V gives CDR1 DFQATT, CDR2 SNEGSKA (reference sequence). The V and J ends lost 7 bases and 4 bases respectively, with 23 bases between them. The CDR3 length is 15 residues. The chain's CDR3 is CSGTCLEGSGYEQYF. The CDR3 DNA reads TGCAGTGGTACGTGCCTCGAAGGGAGCGGTTACGAGCAGTACTTC.

This chain uses TRBV11-3 with TRBJ2-5, with TRBD1 as a possible D gene (6 bases). V was cut by 7 bases and J by 5 bases, with 14 bases left in between. Germline values: CDR1 SGHNT, CDR2 YENEEA. The CDR3 contains 13 residues. CDR3: CASTQGGRETQYF. In DNA form, the CDR3 reads TGTGCCAGCACTCAAGGGGGACGGGAGACCCAGTACTTC.

About this clonotype itself: No conserved phenylalanine or tryptophan ends this CDR3, so it is likely a read error. Here the CDR3 DNA reads TGTGCCAGCAGTGGGCTAGCGGGGAAGACCCAGTACTCC. Protein product: CASSGLAGKTQYS. V and J are TRBV12-3 or TRBV12-4 and TRBJ2-5; 9 bases map to TRBD2. CDR3 size: 13 residues. V lost 5 bases, J lost 6 bases, and 4 bases stayed unmatched.

The V and J genes are TRBV5-5 and TRBJ1-5; D gene unclear. Germline loops: CDR1 SGHKS, CDR2 YYEKEE (reference sequence). CDR3 size: 14 residues. V lost 2 bases, J lost 7 bases, and 13 bases lay in between. The CDR3 nucleotides are TGTGCCAGCAGCTTCACGGCGGGTGGGCAGCCCCAGCATTTT. This encodes CASSFTAGGQPQHF. Full variable domain (outside the CDR3, taken from reference TRBV5-5 and TRBJ1-5): DAGVTQSPTHLIKTRGQQVTLRCSPISGHKSVSWYQQVLGQGPQFIFQYYEKEERGRGNFPDRFSARQFPNYSSELNVNALLLGDSALYLCASSFTAGGQPQHFGDGTRLSIL.

This chain joins TRBV18 and TRBJ2-5, with D perhaps being TRBD1 or TRBD2 (5 bases each). Germline loops: CDR1 KGHSH, CDR2 LQKENI. Trimming stripped 8 bases from V and 4 bases from J, with 14 bases between. The CDR3 totals 13 residues. The CDR3 loop reads CASSPGDRETQYF. DNA of the CDR3: TGTGCCAGCAGTCCCGGGGACCGAGAGACCCAGTACTTC. Variable domain in full (rest from reference TRBV18 and TRBJ2-5): NAGVMQNPRHLVRRRGQEARLRCSPMKGHSHVYWYRQLPEEGLKFMVYLQKENIIDESGMPKERFSAEFPKEGPSILRIQQVVRGDSAAYFCASSPGDRETQYFGPGTRLLVL.

Turning to this clonotype: This may be a read error, as it is one base from a much larger clone. The chain is built from TRBV29-1 and TRBJ2-3; TRBD1 might be the D (5 bases). The V gene's germline CDR1 is SQVTM and CDR2 ANQGSEA. The CDR3 has 12 amino acids. The CDR3 region is CNVRRQQDTQYF. The CDR3 DNA reads TGCAACGTCCGAAGACAGCAAGATACGCAGTATTTT.

This clonotype was counted between two and nine times. This chain joins TRBV20-1 and TRBJ2-4; unclear D gene. The germline CDR1 and CDR2 sequences are DFQATT and SNEGSKA (reference sequence). Trimming pared 1 base from V and 13 bases from J, leaving 14 bases between. The CDR3 loop spans 12 amino acids. In nucleotides, the CDR3 is TGCAGTGCTAGAGGTACTACAAGAGAGCAGTACTTC. Its translation is CSARGTTREQYF.

This clonotype was found many times. Mismatch with germline at one junction end may stem from a read error. The chain is built from TRBV12-3 or TRBV12-4 and TRBJ2-3; D possibly corresponds to TRBD2 (5 bases). The CDR3 has 11 residues. The CDR3 coding sequence is TGCGCCAGCGGACCTGGCGATACGCAGTATTTT. This gives the protein CASGPGDTQYF.

The genes are TRBV5-1 and TRBJ2-2; TRBD2 matches 9 bases. Germline assignment: CDR1 SGHRS and CDR2 YFSETQ. Trimming took 6 bases from V and 4 from J; bases not matched to a gene: 10. This CDR3 contains 16 residues. The CDR3 DNA is TGCGCCAGCAACCTGGCGGCTAGCGGGGCCACCGGGGAGCTGTTTTTT. Its protein is CASNLAASGATGELFF.

This rearrangement joins TRBV4-1 to TRBJ2-7, with D tentatively TRBD1 or TRBD2 (6 bases each). Trimming pared 0 bases from V and 1 base from J, leaving 13 bases between. Germline V gene lookup returns CDR1 MGHRA and CDR2 YSYEKL. The CDR3 is made up of 16 amino acids. The CDR3, as DNA: TGCGCCAGCAGCCAAGAGGTAACGGGGGCTTCCTACGAGCAGTACTTC. It yields the protein CASSQEVTGASYEQYF.

There are a few counts of this clonotype. V is TRBV6-1 and J is TRBJ2-7, with D unclear. This CDR3 is built from 12 residues. CDR1 is MNHNS, CDR2 SASEGT, per germline. V lost 7 bases and J lost 3, with 10 bases in between. The CDR3 spells CASTLGYYEQYF. CDR3 DNA sequence: TGTGCCAGCACCTTGGGATACTACGAGCAGTACTTC.

The chain couples TRBV29-1 to TRBJ2-3; D not certain. The CDR3 sequence is 14 residues long. Germline-derived CDR1 and CDR2 are SQVTM and ANQGSEA. The germline V and J ends were trimmed by 2 bases and 2 bases, with 11 bases remaining between them. CDR3 DNA sequence: TGCAGCGTTGAACTCTCGCCAACCACAGATACGCAGTATTTT. It translates to CSVELSPTTDTQYF.

This chain uses TRBV5-1 with TRBJ2-5, with TRBD1 matching 9 bases. CDR1 is SGHRS and CDR2 is YFSETQ in the germline V gene. With 4 bases clipped from V and 6 bases from J, the junction kept 7 bases outside the gene matches. The CDR3 spans 14 residues. CDR3 protein: CASSPQDRGQTQYF. The CDR3 bases are TGCGCCAGCAGCCCTCAGGACAGGGGACAGACCCAGTACTTC.

This clonotype appeared once. The chain employs TRBV7-9 and TRBJ2-7; D remains ambiguous. Germline lookup yields CDR1 SEHNR and CDR2 FQNEAQ (reference sequence). V was cut by 0 bases and J by 3 bases, with 12 bases left in between. This CDR3 spans 15 amino acids. CDR3 loop: CASSLAGAVGYEQYF. The CDR3 DNA is TGTGCCAGCAGCTTAGCCGGAGCAGTAGGCTACGAGCAGTACTTC. Full variable domain (remainder filled in from reference TRBV7-9 and TRBJ2-7): DTGVSQNPRHKITKRGQNVTFRCDPISEHNRLYWYRQTLGQGPEFLTYFQNEAQLEKSRLLSDRFSAERPKGSFSTLEIQRTEQGDSAMYLCASSLAGAVGYEQYFGPGTRLTVT.

The chain combines TRBV6-5 with TRBJ1-5; unclear D gene. CDR3 size: 13 residues. V lost 0 bases and J 5 bases, leaving 5 bases between the germline ends. Germline CDR1 MNHEY, CDR2 SVGAGI. The CDR3 loop is CASSYSGDQPQHF. The CDR3 DNA is TGTGCCAGCAGTTACTCCGGGGATCAGCCCCAGCATTTT.

The chain combines TRBV20-1 with TRBJ2-2; D is ambiguous. V was pared by 3 bases and J by 2 bases, with 10 bases between. The CDR3 has 14 residues. The germline V gene encodes CDR1 DFQATT and CDR2 SNEGSKA (reference sequence). This CDR3 is CSASPGANTGELFF. Here the CDR3 DNA reads TGCAGTGCTAGTCCCGGTGCCAACACCGGGGAGCTGTTTTTT.

The CDR3 coding sequence is TGTGCCAGCAGCCCCCCCCCGGGCGGGAGAAATTACGAGCAGTACTTC. It is translated as CASSPPPGGRNYEQYF. The chain recombines TRBV3-1 with TRBJ2-5; 7 nucleotides align to TRBD2. The J call could be wrong; TRBJ2-7 is a better fit for the DNA end. The germline CDR1 and CDR2 sequences are LGHDT and YNNKEL (reference sequence). The CDR3 consists of 16 residues.